This entry concerns a single T cell receptor (beta chain). For TCRbeta, the library was prepared with unique molecular identifiers. TCRdb re-called the PCR reads with MiXCR, one entry per CDR3 protein. The sample consists of about 610,000 distinct CDR3 sequences, roughly a tenth of them appearing once. These data belong to a study of T-cell reconstitution after alpha-beta-depleted transplantation in children. The V segment lost 4 bases and the J segment 3 bases; nucleotides outside the gene matches: 14. The CDR3 spans 17 residues. The V gene's germline CDR1 is MNHNS and CDR2 SASEGT. The chain has TRBV6-1 and TRBJ2-7; TRBD2 matches 8 bases. The sequence was obtained from a human donor who donated a stem cell graft to a child with acute myeloid leukemia. The sample in question was PBMCs from the stem cell graft donor, obtained from the stem cell graft. For the CDR3, the DNA is TGTGCCAGCAGTGGGCCAGGGTCGGTAGCGGGGTTCTACGAGCAGTACTTC. Its translation is CASSGPGSVAGFYEQYF.